This T cell receptor (beta chain) was obtained from a study of T cells in Graves' hyperthyroidism and ophthalmopathy. This clonotype has ten or more counts. Trimming removed 6 bases from V and 2 bases from J, with 17 bases in between. The CDR3 is 17 residues long. Amplification yielded TCR beta CDR3 regions, with RNA transcripts as the source. The study used the HTBI primer set for a first-round RT-PCR of the TCR CDR3. One entry per CDR3 protein, called by TCRdb with MiXCR from the multiplex PCR reads. Among fewer than 300,000 distinct CDR3 sequences listed, 20% to 25% were seen once. V gene TRBV12-3 or TRBV12-4 combines with J gene TRBJ2-6; D uncertain. This sequence was found in a man in his forties with Graves' hyperthyroidism that later progressed to Graves' ophthalmopathy. The sequenced material came from blood. In DNA, the CDR3 is TGTGCCAGCAGCCTACAAATACGGATGGCTGGGGCCAACGTCCTGACTTTC. It yields the protein CASSLQIRMAGANVLTF.